This TCR beta chain was documented in a study of shared clonotypes between healthy human individuals. CDR3 length: 14 amino acids. V lost 7 bases to trimming and J lost 11 bases, with 20 bases between them. CDR1 and CDR2 from the germline V gene are MGHDK and SYGVNS. The protocol was immunoSEQ multiplex PCR, while the TCRdb copy is restricted to in-frame clones and leaves out a portion. Here the sample spans about 480,000 clones, roughly 79% being singletons. The sample was PBMCs. V is TRBV25-1 and J is TRBJ1-4, with D maybe TRBD1 (6 bases). The receptor's source is a woman aged 40 to 50 in good health. Some clones in this sample may be carry-over from other donors' samples. CDR3 coding DNA: TGTGCCAGCACCGACGCTGGGGGGCGAGGGAAACTGTTTTTT. Protein sequence: CASTDAGGRGKLFF.